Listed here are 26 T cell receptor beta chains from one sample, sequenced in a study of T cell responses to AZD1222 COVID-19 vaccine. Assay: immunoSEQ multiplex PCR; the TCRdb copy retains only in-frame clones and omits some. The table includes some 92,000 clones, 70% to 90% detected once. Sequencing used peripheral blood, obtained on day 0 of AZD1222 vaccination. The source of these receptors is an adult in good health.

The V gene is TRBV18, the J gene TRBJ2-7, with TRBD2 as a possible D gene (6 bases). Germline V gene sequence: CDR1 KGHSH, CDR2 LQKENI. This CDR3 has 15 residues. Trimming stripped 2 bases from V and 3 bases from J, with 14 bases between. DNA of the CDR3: TGTGCCAGCTCACCAGGAGGGGCGGATCTCTACGAGCAGTACTTC. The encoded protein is CASSPGGADLYEQYF.

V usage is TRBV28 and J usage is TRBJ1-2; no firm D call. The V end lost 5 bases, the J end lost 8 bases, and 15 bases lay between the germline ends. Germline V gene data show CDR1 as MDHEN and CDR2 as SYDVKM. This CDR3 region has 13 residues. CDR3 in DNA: TGTGCCAGCAGTACCCAGGATTTTGAAGGCTACACCTTC. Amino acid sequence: CASSTQDFEGYTF.

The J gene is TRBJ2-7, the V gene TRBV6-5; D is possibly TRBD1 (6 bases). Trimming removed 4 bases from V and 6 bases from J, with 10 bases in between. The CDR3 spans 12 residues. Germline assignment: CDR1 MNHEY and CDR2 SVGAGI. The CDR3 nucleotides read TGTGCCAGCAGTTCAACGGACAGCGAGCAGTACTTC. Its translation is CASSSTDSEQYF.

The CDR3 reads CASSRRTAQSSYNSPLHF. CDR3 DNA sequence: TGTGCCAGTAGTAGGCGGACAGCACAAAGCTCCTATAATTCACCCCTCCACTTT. The rearrangement uses TRBV19 and TRBJ1-6, with D maybe TRBD1 (6 bases). Germline V gives CDR1 LNHDA, CDR2 SQIVND (reference sequence). The germline V and J ends were trimmed by 4 bases and 0 bases, with 16 bases remaining between them. This CDR3 has 18 amino acids.

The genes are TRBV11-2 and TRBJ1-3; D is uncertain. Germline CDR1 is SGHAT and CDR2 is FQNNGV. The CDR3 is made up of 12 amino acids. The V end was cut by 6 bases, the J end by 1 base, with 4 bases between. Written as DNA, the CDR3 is TGTGCCAGCAGGCGTTCTGGAAACACCATATATTTT. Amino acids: CASRRSGNTIYF.

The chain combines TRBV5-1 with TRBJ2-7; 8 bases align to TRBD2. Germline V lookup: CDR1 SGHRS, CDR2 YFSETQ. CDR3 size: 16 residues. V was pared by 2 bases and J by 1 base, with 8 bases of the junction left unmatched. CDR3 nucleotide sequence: TGCGCCAGCAGCTTCGAGAGCGGGAGTCTTTCCTACGAGCAGTACTTC. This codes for CASSFESGSLSYEQYF.

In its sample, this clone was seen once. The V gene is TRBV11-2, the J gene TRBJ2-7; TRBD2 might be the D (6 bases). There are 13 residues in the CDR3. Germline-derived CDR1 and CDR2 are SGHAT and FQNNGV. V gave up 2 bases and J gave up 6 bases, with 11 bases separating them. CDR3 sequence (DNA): TGTGCCAGCAGCTTAAGGGGTAGCGGCGAGCAGTACTTC. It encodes CASSLRGSGEQYF.

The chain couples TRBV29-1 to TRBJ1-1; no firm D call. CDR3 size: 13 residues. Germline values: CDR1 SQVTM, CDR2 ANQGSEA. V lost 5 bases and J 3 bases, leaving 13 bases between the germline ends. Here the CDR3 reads CSVQILRDTEAFF. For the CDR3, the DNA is TGCAGCGTTCAAATCTTACGGGACACTGAAGCTTTCTTT. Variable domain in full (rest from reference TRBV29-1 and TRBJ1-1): SAVISQKPSRDICQRGTSLTIQCQVDSQVTMMFWYRQQPGQSLTLIATANQGSEATYESGFVIDKFPISRPNLTFSTLTVSNMSPEDSSIYLCSVQILRDTEAFFGQGTRLTVV.

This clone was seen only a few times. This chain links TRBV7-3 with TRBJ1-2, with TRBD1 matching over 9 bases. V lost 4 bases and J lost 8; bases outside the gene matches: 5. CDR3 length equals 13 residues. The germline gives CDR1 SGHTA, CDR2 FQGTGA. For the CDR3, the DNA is TGTGCCAGCAGCTCGACAGGGGGTGAGGGCTACACCTTC. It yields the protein CASSSTGGEGYTF.

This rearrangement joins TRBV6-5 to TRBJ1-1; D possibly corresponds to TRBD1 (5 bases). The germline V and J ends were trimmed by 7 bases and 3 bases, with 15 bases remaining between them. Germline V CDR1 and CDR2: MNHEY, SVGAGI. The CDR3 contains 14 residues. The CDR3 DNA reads TGTGCCAGCAAGAGAGAGGGGCTTGACACTGAAGCTTTCTTT. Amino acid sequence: CASKREGLDTEAFF.

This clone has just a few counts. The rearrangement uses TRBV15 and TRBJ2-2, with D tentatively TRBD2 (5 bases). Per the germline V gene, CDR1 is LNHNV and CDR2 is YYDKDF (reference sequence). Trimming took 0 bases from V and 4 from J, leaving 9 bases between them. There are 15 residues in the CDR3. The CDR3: CATSRDRGGTGELFF. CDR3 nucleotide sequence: TGTGCCACCAGCAGAGATCGGGGTGGCACCGGGGAGCTGTTTTTT. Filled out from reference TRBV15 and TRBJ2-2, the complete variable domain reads DAMVIQNPRYQVTQFGKPVTLSCSQTLNHNVMYWYQQKSSQAPKLLFHYYDKDFNNEADTPDNFQSRRPNTSFCFLDIRSPGLGDTAMYLCATSRDRGGTGELFFGEGSRLTVL.

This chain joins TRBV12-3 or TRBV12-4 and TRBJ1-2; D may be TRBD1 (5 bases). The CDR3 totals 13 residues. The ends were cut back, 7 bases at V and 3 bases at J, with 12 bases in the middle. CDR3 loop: CASTPQGHYGYTF. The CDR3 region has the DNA TGTGCCAGCACCCCCCAGGGACACTATGGCTACACCTTC.

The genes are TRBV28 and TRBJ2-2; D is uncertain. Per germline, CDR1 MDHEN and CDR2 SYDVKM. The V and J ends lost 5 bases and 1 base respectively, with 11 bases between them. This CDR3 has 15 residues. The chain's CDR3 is CASSLGDLNTGELFF. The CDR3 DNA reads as TGTGCCAGCAGTCTGGGCGACTTGAACACCGGGGAGCTGTTTTTT.

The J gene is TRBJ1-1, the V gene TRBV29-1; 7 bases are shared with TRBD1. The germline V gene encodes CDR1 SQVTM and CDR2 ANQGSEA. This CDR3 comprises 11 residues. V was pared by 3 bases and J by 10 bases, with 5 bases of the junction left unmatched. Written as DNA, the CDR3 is TGCAGCGTTGATAGTCAGGGGGGAGCTTTCTTT. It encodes CSVDSQGGAFF.

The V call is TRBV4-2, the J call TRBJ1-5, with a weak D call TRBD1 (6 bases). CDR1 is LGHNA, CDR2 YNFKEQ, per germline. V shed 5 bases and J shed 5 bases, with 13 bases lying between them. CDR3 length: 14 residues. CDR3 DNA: TGTGCCAGCAGCGGTACAGGGTCCGATCAGCCCCAGCATTTT. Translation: CASSGTGSDQPQHF.

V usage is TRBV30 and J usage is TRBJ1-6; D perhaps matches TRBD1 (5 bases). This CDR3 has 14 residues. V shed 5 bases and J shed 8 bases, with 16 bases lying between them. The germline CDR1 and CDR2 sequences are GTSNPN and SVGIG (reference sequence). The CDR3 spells CAWSGRVVDSPLHF. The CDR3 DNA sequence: TGTGCCTGGTCAGGGAGGGTAGTTGATTCACCCCTCCACTTT.

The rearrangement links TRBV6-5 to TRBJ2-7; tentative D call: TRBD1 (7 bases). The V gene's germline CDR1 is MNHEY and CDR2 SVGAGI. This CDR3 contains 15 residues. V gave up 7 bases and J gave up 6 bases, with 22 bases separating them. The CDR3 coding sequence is TGTGCCAGCACCCCGCAGGGGGGAAGGGGTGGCGAGCAGTACTTC. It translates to CASTPQGGRGGEQYF.

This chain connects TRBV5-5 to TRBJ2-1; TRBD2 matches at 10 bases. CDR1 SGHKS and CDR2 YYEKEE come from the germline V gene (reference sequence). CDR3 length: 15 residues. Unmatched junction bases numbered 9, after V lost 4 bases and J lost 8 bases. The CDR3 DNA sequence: TGTGCCAGCAGCCCAAGACTAGCGGGTGGGGATGAGCAGTTCTTC. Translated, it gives CASSPRLAGGDEQFF. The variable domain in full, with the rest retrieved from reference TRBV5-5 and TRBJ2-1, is DAGVTQSPTHLIKTRGQQVTLRCSPISGHKSVSWYQQVLGQGPQFIFQYYEKEERGRGNFPDRFSARQFPNYSSELNVNALLLGDSALYLCASSPRLAGGDEQFFGPGTRLTVL.

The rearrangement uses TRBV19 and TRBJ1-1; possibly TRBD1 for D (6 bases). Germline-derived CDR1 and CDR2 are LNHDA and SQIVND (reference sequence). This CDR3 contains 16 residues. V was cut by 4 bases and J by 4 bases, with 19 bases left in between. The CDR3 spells CASSTRKTGRSTEAFF. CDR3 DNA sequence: TGTGCCAGTAGTACCCGAAAAACAGGGAGGAGCACTGAAGCTTTCTTT. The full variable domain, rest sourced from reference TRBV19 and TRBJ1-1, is DGGITQSPKYLFRKEGQNVTLSCEQNLNHDAMYWYRQDPGQGLRLIYYSQIVNDFQKGDIAEGYSVSREKKESFPLTVTSAQKNPTAFYLCASSTRKTGRSTEAFFGQGTRLTVV.

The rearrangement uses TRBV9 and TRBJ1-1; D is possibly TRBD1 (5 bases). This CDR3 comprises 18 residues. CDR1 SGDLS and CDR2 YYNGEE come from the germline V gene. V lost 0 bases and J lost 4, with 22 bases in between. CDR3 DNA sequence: TGTGCCAGCAGCGTAGTCCCGGGGGGGAGAGGGAAAGGCACTGAAGCTTTCTTT. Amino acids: CASSVVPGGRGKGTEAFF.

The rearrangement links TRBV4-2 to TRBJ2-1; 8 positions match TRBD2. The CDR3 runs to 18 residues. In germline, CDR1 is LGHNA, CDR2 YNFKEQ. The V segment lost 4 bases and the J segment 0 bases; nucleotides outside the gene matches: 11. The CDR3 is CASSPGFSGTSSYNEQFF. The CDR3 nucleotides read TGTGCCAGCAGCCCAGGATTTAGCGGGACGAGCTCCTACAATGAGCAGTTCTTC.

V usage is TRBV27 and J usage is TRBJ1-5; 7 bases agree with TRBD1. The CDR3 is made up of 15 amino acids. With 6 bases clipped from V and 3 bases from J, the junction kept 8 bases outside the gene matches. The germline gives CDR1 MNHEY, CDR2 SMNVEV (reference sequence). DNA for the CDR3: TGTGCCAGCAGGACCCAAGGGGGCTTCAATCAGCCCCAGCATTTT. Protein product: CASRTQGGFNQPQHF.

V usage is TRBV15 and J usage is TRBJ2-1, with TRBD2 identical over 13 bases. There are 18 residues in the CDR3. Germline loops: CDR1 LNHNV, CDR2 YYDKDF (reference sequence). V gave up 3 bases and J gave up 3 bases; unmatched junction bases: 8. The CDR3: CATSSNPGLAGHYNEQFF. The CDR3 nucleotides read TGTGCCACCAGCAGCAACCCGGGACTAGCGGGACACTACAATGAGCAGTTCTTC.

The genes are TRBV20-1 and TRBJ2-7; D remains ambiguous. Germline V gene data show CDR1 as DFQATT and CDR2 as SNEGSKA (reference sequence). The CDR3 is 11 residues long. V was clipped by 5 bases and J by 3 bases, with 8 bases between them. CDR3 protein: CSALGSYEQYF. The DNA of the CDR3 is TGCAGTGCTCTGGGTAGCTACGAGCAGTACTTC.

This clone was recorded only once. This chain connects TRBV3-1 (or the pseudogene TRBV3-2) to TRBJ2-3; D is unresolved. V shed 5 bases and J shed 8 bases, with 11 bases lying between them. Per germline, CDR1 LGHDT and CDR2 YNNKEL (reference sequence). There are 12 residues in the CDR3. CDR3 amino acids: CASSNRRGTQYF. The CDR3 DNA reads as TGTGCCAGCAGCAACCGGAGAGGTACGCAGTATTTT.

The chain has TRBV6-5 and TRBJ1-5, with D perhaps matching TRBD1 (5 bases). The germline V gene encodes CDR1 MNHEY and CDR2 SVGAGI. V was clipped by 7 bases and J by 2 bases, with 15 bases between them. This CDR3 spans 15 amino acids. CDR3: CASTPLQGGNQPQHF. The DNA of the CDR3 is TGTGCCAGCACCCCCCTGCAGGGAGGCAATCAGCCCCAGCATTTT.